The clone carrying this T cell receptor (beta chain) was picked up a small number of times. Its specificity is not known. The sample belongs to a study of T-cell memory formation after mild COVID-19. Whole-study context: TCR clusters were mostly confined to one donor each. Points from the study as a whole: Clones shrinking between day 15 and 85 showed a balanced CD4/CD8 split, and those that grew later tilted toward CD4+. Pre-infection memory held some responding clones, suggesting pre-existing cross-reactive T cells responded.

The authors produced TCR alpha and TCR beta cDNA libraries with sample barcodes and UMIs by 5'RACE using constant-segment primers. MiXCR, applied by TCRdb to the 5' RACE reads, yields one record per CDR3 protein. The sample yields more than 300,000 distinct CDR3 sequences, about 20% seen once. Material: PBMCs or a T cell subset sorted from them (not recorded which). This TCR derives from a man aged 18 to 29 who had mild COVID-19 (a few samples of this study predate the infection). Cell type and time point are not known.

CDR3 DNA: TGCGCCAGCGGGGCCGAGCAGTACTTC. Its protein product is CASGAEQYF. The chain has TRBV5-1 and TRBJ2-7, with D possibly TRBD1 on 5 matching bases. The germline V and J ends were trimmed by 7 bases and 6 bases, with 5 bases remaining between them. CDR3 length: 9 amino acids. Germline V lookup: CDR1 SGHRS, CDR2 YFSETQ.